This T cell receptor beta chain was profiled in a study of T cells after yellow fever vaccination. Overall study results and limits: A small share of clonotypes appeared in both CD4 and CD8 compartments. Once the booster was given, most primary-vaccination clones reappeared, at about 95% for CD4 and approximately 88% for CD8. Abundant bulk-population clonotypes could contaminate the FACS-sorted repertoires.

TCRdb recomputed calls from the 5' RACE reads with MiXCR, one row per CDR3 protein. The profile shows about 510,000 distinct CDR3 sequences, 20% to 25% of them singletons. This clonotype showed up just a few times. Its antigen is unknown. Germline CDR1 reads MNHEY; CDR2 reads SVGEGT. This CDR3 region has 16 residues. J was trimmed by 10 bases and V by 5 bases; bases with no gene match: 14. The rearrangement joins TRBV6-2 or TRBV6-3 to TRBJ2-1, with 10 bases matching TRBD1. This receptor was obtained from a man aged 18 to 35 who received the YFV17D yellow fever vaccine. Sequencing used PBMCs, obtained about 21 days after the first yellow fever vaccination. CDR3 loop: CASSRDRDRGPWEQFF. The CDR3 nucleotides are TGTGCCAGCAGTCGCGATAGGGACAGGGGCCCATGGGAGCAGTTCTTC.